This T cell receptor (beta chain) was retrieved from a study of blood T cell repertoires in COVID-19. In the study overall: Acute and convalescent COVID-19 samples came from the United States, Italy and Spain. Sources were T cells, B-cell-depleted T cells, or PBMCs; the material itself was cDNA or gDNA.

Authors' methods: Reference gene primer amplification gave estimated nucleated cell counts. Sequenced by immunoSEQ multiplex PCR; TCRdb stores in-frame clones only, minus some. Clone size and V and J calls were adopted from that table, with D and trimming inferred from the DNA. Of 150,000 to 200,000 clones in the sample, around 90% were seen once. The CDR3 is 13 residues long. Trimming left V 7 bases short and J 4 bases short, with 13 bases between. CDR1 is SEHNR and CDR2 is FQNEAQ in the germline V gene (reference sequence). The source material was peripheral blood. This chain joins TRBV7-9 and TRBJ1-2; possibly TRBD1 for D (6 bases). This clonotype was obtained from a man aged 45-65 years with acute or convalescent COVID-19. DNA for the CDR3: TGTGCCAGCACCGGGACACGCGGCTATGGCTACACCTTC. Protein product: CASTGTRGYGYTF.